This T cell receptor (beta chain) appears in the sequencing data of a study of early T cells in non-severe SARS-CoV-2 infection. The overall study: Unpaired chains resulted from sequencing bulk RNA of unsorted whole blood. Study results and limitations: Sequences matched to VDJdb favored anti-spike CD8 responses, while private and CD4 specificities were missed.

V lost 6 bases to trimming and J lost 7 bases; unmatched junction nucleotides: 6. The CDR3 extends over 13 amino acids. A note on this clonotype: Its antigen is currently unknown.

The library protocol tagged individual cDNA molecules with unique molecular identifiers. TCRdb itself ran the 5' RACE reads through MiXCR, one entry per CDR3 protein. The table records around 44,000 distinct CDR3 sequences, around a tenth of them present only once. The chain recombines TRBV12-3 or TRBV12-4 with TRBJ2-5; TRBD2 agrees at 9 bases. The sample consisted of whole blood. The sequence was collected from an adult who was a healthcare worker with PCR-confirmed SARS-CoV-2 infection or an uninfected control (not recorded which). CDR3 residues: CASSSNSGRTQYF. The CDR3 DNA reads TGTGCCAGCAGCTCGAATAGCGGGAGGACCCAGTACTTC.